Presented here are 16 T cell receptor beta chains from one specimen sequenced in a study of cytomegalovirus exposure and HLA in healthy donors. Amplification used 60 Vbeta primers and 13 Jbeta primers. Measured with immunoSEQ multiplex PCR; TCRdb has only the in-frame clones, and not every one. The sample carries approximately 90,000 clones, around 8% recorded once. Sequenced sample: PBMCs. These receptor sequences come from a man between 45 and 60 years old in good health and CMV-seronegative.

The CDR3 coding sequence is TGCAGCGTTGGAGGGACTGGGGCCAACGTCCTGACTTTC. Residues: CSVGGTGANVLTF. The J gene is TRBJ2-6, the V gene TRBV29-1, with TRBD2 as a possible D gene (5 bases). CDR3 length: 13 amino acids. The V and J ends lost 4 bases and 2 bases respectively, with 6 bases between them. Germline CDR1 SQVTM, CDR2 ANQGSEA.

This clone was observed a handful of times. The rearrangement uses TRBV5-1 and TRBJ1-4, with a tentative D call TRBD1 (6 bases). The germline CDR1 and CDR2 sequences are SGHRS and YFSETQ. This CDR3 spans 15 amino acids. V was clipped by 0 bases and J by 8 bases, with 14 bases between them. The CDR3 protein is CASSLDPGVGEKLFF. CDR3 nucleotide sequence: TGCGCCAGCAGCTTGGATCCAGGGGTGGGAGAAAAACTGTTTTTT.

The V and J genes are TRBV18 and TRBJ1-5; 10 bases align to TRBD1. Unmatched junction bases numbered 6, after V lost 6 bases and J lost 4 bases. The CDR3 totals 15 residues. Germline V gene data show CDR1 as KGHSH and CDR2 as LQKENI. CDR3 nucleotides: TGTGCCAGCTCCCCGGACAGGGGGGAAAATCAGCCCCAGCATTTT. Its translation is CASSPDRGENQPQHF.

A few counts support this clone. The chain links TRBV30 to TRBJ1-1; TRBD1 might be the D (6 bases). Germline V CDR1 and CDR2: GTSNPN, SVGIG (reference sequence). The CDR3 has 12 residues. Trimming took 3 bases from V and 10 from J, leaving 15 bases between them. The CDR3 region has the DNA TGTGCCTGGAGCGCCGGGGGAGGGGGAGCTTTCTTT. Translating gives CAWSAGGGGAFF.

DNA for the CDR3: TGCGCCAGCAGCAGCGGACAGGGAAACACCATATATTTT. It codes for CASSSGQGNTIYF. The chain joins TRBV5-1 to TRBJ1-3; D is possibly TRBD1 (6 bases). Trimming took off 4 bases at V and 4 bases at J, with 9 bases between the two ends. Germline CDR1 and CDR2: SGHRS and YFSETQ. CDR3 length: 13 residues.

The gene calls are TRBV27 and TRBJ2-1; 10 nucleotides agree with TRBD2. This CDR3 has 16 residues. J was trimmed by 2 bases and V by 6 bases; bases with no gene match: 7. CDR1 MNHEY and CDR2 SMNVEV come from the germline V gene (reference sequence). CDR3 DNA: TGTGCCAGCAGGACCATCGGACTAGCGGCCTACAATGAGCAGTTCTTC. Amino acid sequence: CASRTIGLAAYNEQFF.

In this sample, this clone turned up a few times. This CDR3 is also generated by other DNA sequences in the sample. The CDR3 DNA reads TGTGCCTCTCGGGACACCGGGGAGCTGTTTTTT. As protein: CASRDTGELFF. The genes are TRBV19 and TRBJ2-2; D unresolved. V shed 11 bases and J shed 3 bases, with 7 bases lying between them. The CDR3 is 11 residues long. Germline assignment: CDR1 LNHDA and CDR2 SQIVND (reference sequence). Variable domain in full (rest from reference TRBV19 and TRBJ2-2): DGGITQSPKYLFRKEGQNVTLSCEQNLNHDAMYWYRQDPGQGLRLIYYSQIVNDFQKGDIAEGYSVSREKKESFPLTVTSAQKNPTAFYLCASRDTGELFFGEGSRLTVL.

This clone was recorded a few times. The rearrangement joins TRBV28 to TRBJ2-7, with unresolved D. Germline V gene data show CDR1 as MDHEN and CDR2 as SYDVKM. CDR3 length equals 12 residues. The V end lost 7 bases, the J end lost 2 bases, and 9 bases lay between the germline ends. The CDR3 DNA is TGTGCCAGCATGAAATTAGCCTACGAGCAGTACTTC. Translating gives CASMKLAYEQYF.

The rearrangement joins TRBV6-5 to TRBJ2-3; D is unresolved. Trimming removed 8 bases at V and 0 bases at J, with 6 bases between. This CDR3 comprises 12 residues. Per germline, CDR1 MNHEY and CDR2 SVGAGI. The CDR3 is CASRGSTDTQYF. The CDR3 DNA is TGTGCCAGCCGCGGCAGCACAGATACGCAGTATTTT.

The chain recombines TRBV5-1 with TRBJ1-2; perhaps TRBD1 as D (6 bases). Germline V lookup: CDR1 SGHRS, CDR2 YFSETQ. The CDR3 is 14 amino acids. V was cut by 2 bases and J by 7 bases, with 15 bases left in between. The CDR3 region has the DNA TGCGCCAGCAGCTTCGGGACACCAACTACTGGCTACACCTTC. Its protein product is CASSFGTPTTGYTF.

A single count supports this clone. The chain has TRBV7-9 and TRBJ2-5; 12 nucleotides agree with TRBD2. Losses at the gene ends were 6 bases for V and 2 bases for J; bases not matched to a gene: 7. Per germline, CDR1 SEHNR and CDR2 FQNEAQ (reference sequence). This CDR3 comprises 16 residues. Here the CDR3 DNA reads TGTGCCAGCAGTTACCTAGCGGGGGGGCCGCAAGAGACCCAGTACTTC. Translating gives CASSYLAGGPQETQYF.

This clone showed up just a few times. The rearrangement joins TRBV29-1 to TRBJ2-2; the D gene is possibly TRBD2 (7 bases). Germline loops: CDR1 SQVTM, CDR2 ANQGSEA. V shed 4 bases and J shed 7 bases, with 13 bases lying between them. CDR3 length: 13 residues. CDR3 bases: TGCAGCGTTGGAGGGGGGGGCTTCGGGGAGCTGTTTTTT. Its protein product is CSVGGGGFGELFF.

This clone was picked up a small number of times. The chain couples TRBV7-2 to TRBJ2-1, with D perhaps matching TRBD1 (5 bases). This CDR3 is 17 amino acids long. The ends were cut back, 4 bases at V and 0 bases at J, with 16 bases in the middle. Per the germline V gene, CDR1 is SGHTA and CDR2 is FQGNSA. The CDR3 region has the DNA TGTGCCAGCAGCTCAAATGGACACCAAATCTCCTACAATGAGCAGTTCTTC. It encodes CASSSNGHQISYNEQFF.

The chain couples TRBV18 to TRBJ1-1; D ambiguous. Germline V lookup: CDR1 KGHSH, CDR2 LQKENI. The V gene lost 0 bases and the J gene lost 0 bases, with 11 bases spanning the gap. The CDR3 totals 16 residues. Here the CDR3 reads CASSPPVVRLNTEAFF. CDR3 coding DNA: TGTGCCAGCTCACCACCGGTCGTCAGGCTGAACACTGAAGCTTTCTTT.

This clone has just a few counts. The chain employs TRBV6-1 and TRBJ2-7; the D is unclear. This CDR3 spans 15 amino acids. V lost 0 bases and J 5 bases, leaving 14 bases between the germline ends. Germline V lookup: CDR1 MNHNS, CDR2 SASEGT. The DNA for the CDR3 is TGTGCCAGCAGTGAAGCCGTGCTCGAGTCGAACGAGCAGTACTTC. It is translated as CASSEAVLESNEQYF.

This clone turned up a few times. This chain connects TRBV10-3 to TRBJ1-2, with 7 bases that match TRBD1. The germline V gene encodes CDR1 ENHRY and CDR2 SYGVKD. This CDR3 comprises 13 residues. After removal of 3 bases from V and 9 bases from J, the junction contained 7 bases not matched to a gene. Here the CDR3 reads CAISEYRGRSYTF. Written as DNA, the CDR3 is TGTGCCATCAGTGAATACAGGGGCAGGAGCTACACCTTC.